This T cell receptor (beta chain) was identified in a study of lymphopenia after photon versus proton radiotherapy. General observations from the study: In patients who died, overall survival fell as post-nadir TCR diversity dropped more. Post-nadir diversity loss with photons came from oligoclonal expansion, particularly CD8+ Temra cells. Survival link was tested only in deceased patients; proton benefit remains a possibility. Relative stability marked proton patients; photon patients lost diversity and naive cells.

Notes on this clone: Its antigen remains unknown.

TCRdb's copy holds only in-frame clones and misses some; the assay was immunoSEQ multiplex PCR. The table shows around 70,000 clones, with about nine tenths occurring only once. The TCR sequence derives from a woman in her thirties or forties with cholangiocarcinoma. The sequencing used peripheral blood, collected from a patient treated with photon-based radiotherapy.

The CDR3 reads CASSPPTGAVNTEAFF. The DNA for the CDR3 is TGTGCCAGCAGCCCACCCACAGGGGCGGTGAACACTGAAGCTTTCTTT. V and J are TRBV7-9 and TRBJ1-1, with 7 bases aligning to TRBD1. Looked up from germline, CDR1 is SEHNR and CDR2 is FQNEAQ (reference sequence). V shed 5 bases and J 0 bases; nucleotides not matched to a gene: 9. This CDR3 has 16 amino acids.